This T cell receptor (beta chain) was sequenced in a study of shared clonotypes between healthy human individuals. On the study more broadly: The donor pool was made up of two women and a few men aged 18 to 49. CD4 naive and memory got three plates each, CD8 naive two, CD8 memory one.

Assay execution proceeded at the deep level. Profiling relied on immunoSEQ multiplex PCR, and the TCRdb table lists in-frame clones only, not all of them. The table has about 380,000 clones, around 96% seen once. Study-wide findings and caveats: As a rule, naive subsets had a larger estimated richness than memory subsets.

As regards this clone: Its antigen remains unknown.

Source material: memory CD8+ T cells sorted from blood. The subset was: CD45RO+ cells pooled with CCR7-negative TemRA cells. This sequence was found in a man between 25 and 39 years old in good health.

CDR3 sequence: CASSFSRSGPSRNEQFF. The CDR3 DNA is TGCGCCAGCAGCTTTTCCCGAAGCGGTCCTTCTAGGAATGAGCAGTTCTTC. This rearrangement joins TRBV5-1 to TRBJ2-1; D is perhaps TRBD2 (5 bases). Per the germline V gene, CDR1 is SGHRS and CDR2 is YFSETQ. CDR3 size: 17 residues. Trimming shortened V by 2 bases and J by 7 bases, and 22 bases separated the two germline ends.